This TCR beta chain was identified in a study of shared clonotypes between healthy human individuals. The length of the CDR3 is 11 residues. The germline gives CDR1 SGHAT, CDR2 FQNNGV. With 3 bases removed from V and 6 bases from J, the gap between germline ends came to 2 bases. The naive CD8 population came from CD45RO-negative cells selected for CCR7, without terminally differentiated effector memory CD45RA+ cells. Original processing methods: ImmunoSEQ output held junction-only sequences without quality scores, so filtering differed. Produced via immunoSEQ multiplex PCR; TCRdb's table is partial and in-frame only. V, J and clone size are taken as reported in that table, and D and trimming were inferred from the DNA itself. This sample has around 1,900,000 clones, with roughly 95% found just once.

Sequenced input: naive CD8+ T cells from PBMCs. The source of this sequence is a man in his late teens or twenties in good health. Some clones in this sample may be carry-over from other donors' samples. V usage is TRBV11-2 and J usage is TRBJ2-2; D is unclear. The CDR3: CASSFAGELFF. CDR3 coding DNA: TGTGCCAGCAGCTTCGCCGGGGAGCTGTTTTTT.